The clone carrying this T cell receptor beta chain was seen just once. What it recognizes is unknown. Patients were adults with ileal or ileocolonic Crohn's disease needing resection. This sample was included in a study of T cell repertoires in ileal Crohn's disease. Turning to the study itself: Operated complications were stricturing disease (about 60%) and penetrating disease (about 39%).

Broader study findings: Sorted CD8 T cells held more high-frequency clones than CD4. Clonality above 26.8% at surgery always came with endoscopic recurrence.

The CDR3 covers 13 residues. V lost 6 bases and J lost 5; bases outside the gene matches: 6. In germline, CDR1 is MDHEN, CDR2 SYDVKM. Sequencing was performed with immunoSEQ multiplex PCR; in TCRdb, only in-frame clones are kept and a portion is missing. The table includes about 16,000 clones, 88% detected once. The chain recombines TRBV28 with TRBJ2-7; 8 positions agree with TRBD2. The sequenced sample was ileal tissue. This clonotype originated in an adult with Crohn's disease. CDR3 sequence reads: CASSIGGDNEQYF. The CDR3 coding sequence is TGTGCCAGCAGCATCGGGGGGGACAACGAGCAGTACTTC.